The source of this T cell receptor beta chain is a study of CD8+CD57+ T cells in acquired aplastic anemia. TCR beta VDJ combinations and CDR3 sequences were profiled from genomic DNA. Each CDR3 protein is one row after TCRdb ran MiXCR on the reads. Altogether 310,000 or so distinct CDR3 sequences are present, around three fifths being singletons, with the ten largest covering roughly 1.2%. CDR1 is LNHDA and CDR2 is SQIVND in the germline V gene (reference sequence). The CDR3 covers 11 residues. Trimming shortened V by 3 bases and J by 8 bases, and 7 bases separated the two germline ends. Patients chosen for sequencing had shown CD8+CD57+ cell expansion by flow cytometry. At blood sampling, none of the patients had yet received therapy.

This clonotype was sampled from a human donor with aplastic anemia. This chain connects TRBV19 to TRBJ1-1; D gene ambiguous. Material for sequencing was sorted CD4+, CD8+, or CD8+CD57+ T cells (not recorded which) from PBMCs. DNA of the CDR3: TGTGCCAGTAGTATGACCGGGGAAGCTTTCTTT. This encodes CASSMTGEAFF.